The clone carrying this TCR beta chain occurred many times. Its target is unknown. Not a single patient had been given any form of treatment at any point before undergoing thyroid surgery. The sample comes from a study of metastatic and nonmetastatic thyroid tumors. General observations from the study: The reported finding was significantly higher TCR beta diversity in malignant thyroid tumors relative to benign nodules, in blood and tumor.

V lost 7 bases and J lost 0, with 17 bases in between. Germline V gives CDR1 LNHDA, CDR2 SQIVND (reference sequence). CDR3 length: 16 residues. TCRdb re-clonotyped the PCR reads via MiXCR. The sample includes 45,000 to 60,000 clones, over 15% of them seen just once. The chain joins TRBV19 to TRBJ2-3; D might be TRBD1 (5 bases). What was sequenced was blood. This TCR came from a female donor with papillary thyroid cancer or a benign thyroid nodule (not recorded which). Some clones in this sample may be carry-over from other donors' samples. CDR3 region: CASTSDSILSTDTQYF. CDR3 bases: TGTGCCAGTACCTCAGACAGCATCCTTAGCACAGATACGCAGTATTTT.